The 12 T cell receptor beta chains reported below all come from one sample, sequenced in a study of shared clonotypes between healthy human individuals. The table came from immunoSEQ multiplex PCR; TCRdb's copy has only in-frame clones and leaves some out. The sample holds 1,400,000 or so clones; 97% to 99% are singletons and the top ten take 0.36%. Sequencing was carried out using naive CD4+ T cells sorted from blood. Regarding subset: CD45RA+ positively selected. These receptors were taken from a man between 25 and 39 years old in good health.

This chain joins TRBV6-1 and TRBJ2-1, with a possible D match to TRBD2 (6 bases). The germline V and J ends were trimmed by 7 bases and 6 bases, with 19 bases remaining between them. This CDR3 is built from 15 residues. CDR1 is MNHNS and CDR2 is SASEGT in the germline V gene. The CDR3, as DNA: TGTGCCAGCAAAAACCGGGGGAGCGGACGCAATGAGCAGTTCTTC. Translating it yields CASKNRGSGRNEQFF.

The gene calls are TRBV10-3 and TRBJ2-1; 10 bases align to TRBD1. From germline, CDR1 is ENHRY and CDR2 SYGVKD. This CDR3 spans 18 amino acids. The V segment lost 2 bases and the J segment 5 bases; nucleotides outside the gene matches: 12. The chain's CDR3 is CAISETGTGAFRNNEQFF. The CDR3, as DNA: TGTGCCATCAGTGAGACGGGGACAGGGGCCTTTCGCAACAATGAGCAGTTCTTC.

The rearrangement joins TRBV6-1 to TRBJ2-7; tentatively, D is TRBD2 (6 bases). This CDR3 has 13 residues. The germline gives CDR1 MNHNS, CDR2 SASEGT. The V gene lost 8 bases and the J gene lost 4 bases, with 15 bases spanning the gap. The CDR3 sequence is CASPSPGAYEQYF. The DNA of the CDR3 is TGTGCCAGCCCCAGCCCGGGAGCTTACGAGCAGTACTTC.

Remarks on this clone: This specimen includes other DNA sequences encoding the same CDR3. The J gene is TRBJ2-7, the V gene TRBV10-3; D uncertain. Germline V gene data show CDR1 as ENHRY and CDR2 as SYGVKD. V shed 0 bases and J shed 1 base, with 4 bases lying between them. The CDR3 has 13 amino acids. CDR3 coding DNA: TGTGCCATCAGTGAGTCGGGGTCCTACGAGCAGTACTTC. As protein: CAISESGSYEQYF.

J is TRBJ2-1 and V is TRBV5-1; D may be TRBD1 (6 bases). The CDR3 covers 13 residues. V lost 4 bases and J 9 bases, leaving 14 bases between the germline ends. The germline V gene encodes CDR1 SGHRS and CDR2 YFSETQ. DNA for the CDR3: TGCGCCAGCAGCACAGGGTCAAATGGTGAGCAGTTCTTC. Translating it yields CASSTGSNGEQFF.

The CDR3 coding sequence is TGTGCCAGCAGTTACTCCTTGGCGGGAGTGGGCAATGAGCAGTTCTTC. The encoded protein is CASSYSLAGVGNEQFF. The J gene is TRBJ2-1, the V gene TRBV6-5, with 7 bases lining up with TRBD2. The CDR3 is 16 residues long. CDR1 and CDR2 (germline): MNHEY, SVGAGI. J lost 6 bases, V lost 0 bases, and 8 bases had no gene match.

The genes are TRBV5-6 and TRBJ1-4, with D possibly matching TRBD1 (5 bases). V gave up 4 bases and J gave up 5 bases, with 15 bases separating them. Germline V gene sequence: CDR1 SGHDT, CDR2 YYEEEE. The CDR3 length is 15 residues. The CDR3 DNA reads as TGTGCCAGCAGCCATCCGGGACGGCTGAATGAAAAACTGTTTTTT. Translated: CASSHPGRLNEKLFF.

The V and J genes are TRBV6-6 and TRBJ1-1; D unclear. Per the germline V gene, CDR1 is MNHNY and CDR2 is SVGAGI (reference sequence). This CDR3 spans 13 amino acids. V dropped 6 bases and J dropped 3 bases, with 11 bases sitting between them. This CDR3 is CASSPAGYTEAFF. CDR3 nucleotide sequence: TGTGCCAGCAGCCCGGCGGGGTACACTGAAGCTTTCTTT.

The chain uses TRBV9 and TRBJ2-1; no definite D call. This CDR3 region has 14 residues. Germline V gene lookup returns CDR1 SGDLS and CDR2 YYNGEE. V was clipped by 1 base and J by 9 bases, with 14 bases between them. The DNA of the CDR3 is TGTGCCAGCAGCGTATCTAGTGGTTCCTCTGAGCAGTTCTTC. Translating it yields CASSVSSGSSEQFF.

The J gene is TRBJ2-7, the V gene TRBV9, with TRBD2 identical over 7 bases. Germline-derived CDR1 and CDR2 are SGDLS and YYNGEE. The CDR3 has 13 amino acids. J gave up 6 bases and V 6 bases, and 9 bases lay outside the gene matches. CDR3 residues: CASNGAGVGEQYF. The CDR3 DNA follows: TGTGCCAGCAACGGGGCGGGAGTAGGCGAGCAGTACTTC.

CDR3 sequence: CASNPGQSSYEQYF. CDR3 bases: TGTGCCAGTAACCCGGGACAGAGCTCCTACGAGCAGTACTTC. The chain couples TRBV19 to TRBJ2-7; 7 bases match TRBD1. CDR3 length: 14 residues. CDR1 is LNHDA and CDR2 is SQIVND in the germline V gene (reference sequence). V gave up 7 bases and J gave up 0 bases; unmatched junction bases: 6.

This clone was seen just once. The chain employs TRBV7-6 and TRBJ2-1; 13 nucleotides agree with TRBD2. Germline trimming cut 1 base from V and 8 bases from J; bases unmatched to any gene: 2. Looked up from germline, CDR1 is SGHVS and CDR2 is FNYEAQ. The CDR3 runs to 15 residues. The CDR3 coding sequence is TGTGCCAGCAGCTTAGGGACTAGCGGGAGCGATGAGCAGTTCTTC. Its protein product is CASSLGTSGSDEQFF.